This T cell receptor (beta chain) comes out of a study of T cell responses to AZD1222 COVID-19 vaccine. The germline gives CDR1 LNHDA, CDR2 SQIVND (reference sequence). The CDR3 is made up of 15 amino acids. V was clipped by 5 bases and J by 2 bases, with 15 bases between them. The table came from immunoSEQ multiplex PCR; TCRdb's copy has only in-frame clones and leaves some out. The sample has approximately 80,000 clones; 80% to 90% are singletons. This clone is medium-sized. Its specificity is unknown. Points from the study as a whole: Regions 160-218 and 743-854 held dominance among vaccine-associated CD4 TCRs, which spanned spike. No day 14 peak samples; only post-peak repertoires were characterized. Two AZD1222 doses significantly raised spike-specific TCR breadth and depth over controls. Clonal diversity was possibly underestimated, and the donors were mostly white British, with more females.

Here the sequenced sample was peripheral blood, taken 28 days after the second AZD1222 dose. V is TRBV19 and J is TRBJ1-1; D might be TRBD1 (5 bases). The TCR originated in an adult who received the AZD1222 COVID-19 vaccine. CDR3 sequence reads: CASSGGGDLNTEAFF. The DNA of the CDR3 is TGTGCCAGTAGTGGCGGGGGAGACCTAAACACTGAAGCTTTCTTT.